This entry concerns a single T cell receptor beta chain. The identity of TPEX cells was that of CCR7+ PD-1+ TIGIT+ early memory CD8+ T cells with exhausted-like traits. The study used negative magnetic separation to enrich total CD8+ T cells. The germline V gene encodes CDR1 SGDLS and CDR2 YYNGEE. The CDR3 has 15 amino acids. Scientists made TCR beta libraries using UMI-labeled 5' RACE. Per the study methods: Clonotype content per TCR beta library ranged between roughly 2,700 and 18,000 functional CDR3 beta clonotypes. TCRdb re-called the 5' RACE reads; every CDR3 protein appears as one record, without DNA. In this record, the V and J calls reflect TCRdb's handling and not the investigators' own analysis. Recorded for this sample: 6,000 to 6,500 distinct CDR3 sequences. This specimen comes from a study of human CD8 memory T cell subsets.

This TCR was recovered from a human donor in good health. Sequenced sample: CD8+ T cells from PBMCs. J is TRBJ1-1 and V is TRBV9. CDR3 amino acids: CASSVEWWLDTEAFF. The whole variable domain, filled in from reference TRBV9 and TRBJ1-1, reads DSGVTQTPKHLITATGQRVTLRCSPRSGDLSVYWYQQSLDQGLQFLIQYYNGEERAKGNILERFSAQQFPDLHSELNLSSLELGDSALYFCASSVEWWLDTEAFFGQGTRLTVV.